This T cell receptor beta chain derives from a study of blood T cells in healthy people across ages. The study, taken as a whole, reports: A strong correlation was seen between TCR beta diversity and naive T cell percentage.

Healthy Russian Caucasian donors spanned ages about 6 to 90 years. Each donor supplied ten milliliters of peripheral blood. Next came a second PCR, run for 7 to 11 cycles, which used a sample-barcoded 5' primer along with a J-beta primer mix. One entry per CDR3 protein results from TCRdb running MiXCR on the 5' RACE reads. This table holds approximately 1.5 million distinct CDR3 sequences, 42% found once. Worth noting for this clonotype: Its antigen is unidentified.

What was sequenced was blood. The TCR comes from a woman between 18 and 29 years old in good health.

CDR3 nucleotide sequence: TGTGCCAGCAGTCTAAGGCCCCCTACAGGGTGGGGGAACACTGAAGCTTTCTTT. The encoded protein is CASSLRPPTGWGNTEAFF. The chain uses TRBV6-1 and TRBJ1-1, with D perhaps TRBD1 (6 bases). The germline V and J ends were trimmed by 5 bases and 1 base, with 23 bases remaining between them. The germline V gene has CDR1 MNHNS and CDR2 SASEGT. The CDR3 spans 18 residues.